What follows is one T cell receptor beta chain and its context. The antigen remains unidentified. Here immunoSEQ multiplex PCR was the method, and the copy in TCRdb shows in-frame clones only, minus some. Of under 1,300 clones in the sample, approximately 50% were seen once. This sample stems from a study of coeliac disease. Study-wide results and caveats: In active celiac disease, intraepithelial and lamina propria TRB and TRG repertoires were less clonal than controls. According to the authors, this method cannot detect gliadin-specific T cells in an unbiased way. Most TRB amino acid sequences occurred in only one sample.

This sequence was found in a woman in her twenties or thirties without celiac disease. Sequenced: intraepithelial lymphocytes from the gut.

CDR3 nucleotide sequence: TGTGCCAGTTCGACAGGCTACGAGCAGTACTTC. It codes for CASSTGYEQYF. This chain connects TRBV19 to TRBJ2-7; TRBD1 might be the D (6 bases). V shed 8 bases and J shed 3 bases, with 8 bases lying between them. The CDR3 length is 11 residues. Germline CDR1 LNHDA, CDR2 SQIVND (reference sequence).